This TCR beta chain was sequenced during a study of molecular identifiers for immune sequencing clone quantification. On the study more broadly: Replicate RNA from roughly 21,000 or 96,000 naive CD8 T cells formed five aliquots; four were sequenced.

Naive CD8 libraries were made from about 20,000 to 1,000,000 sorted cells, and they used 10%, 30% or 50% RNA. Sorted naive CD8 T cells were those defined as CD8+CD4-CCR7+CD45RA+. TCRdb re-analysed the PCR reads in MiXCR, keeping a single row per CDR3 protein. The profile shows approximately 550,000 distinct CDR3 sequences, roughly 23% of them singletons. CDR1 is MNHEY and CDR2 is SVGAGI in the germline V gene. CDR3 length: 15 amino acids. Study-wide findings and caveats: Naive cells had under 1% of molecules in clones above 20 RNA copies, effectors over 98%.

Worth noting for this clonotype: The target antigen is unknown. A read error may produce the germline difference seen at one junction end.

Sequenced input: naive CD8+ T cells from blood, with Jurkat cell RNA spiked in. Subset indicated: FACS-sorted CD8+CD4-CCR7+CD45RA+ naive T cells. This rearrangement joins TRBV6-5 to TRBJ1-5, with 9 bases that match TRBD1. The sequence was collected from a human donor in good health. Some libraries in this study had Jurkat cell RNA spiked in. The CDR3 coding sequence is TGTGCCAGCGGTTACTCGGGACAGGGTGCGGAGCCCCAGCATTTT. It encodes CASGYSGQGAEPQHF.